This TCR beta chain was sequenced in a study of graft-versus-host responses after intestinal transplantation. Overall study results and limits: Individuals carrying graft-donor T cell macrochimerism showed high graft-versus-host to host-versus-graft clonal ratios in allografts. Circulating GvH clones peaking coincided with falling HvG clones soon after transplant.

This clone has just a few counts. Its antigen is undetermined. The protocol was immunoSEQ multiplex PCR, while the TCRdb copy is restricted to in-frame clones and leaves out a portion. The data show 70,000 to 95,000 clones, with about 93% seen just once and approximately 1% held by the top ten. V lost 3 bases and J 3 bases, leaving 12 bases between the germline ends. Germline CDR1 is GTSNPN and CDR2 is SVGIG (reference sequence). The CDR3 contains 13 residues. The input for sequencing was unstimulated CD8+ T cells sorted from spleen or lymph node cells, taken before transplant. The V gene is TRBV30, the J gene TRBJ2-7; tentative D call: TRBD2 (6 bases). This sequence originates from a human donor who was the organ donor for an intestinal transplant. The CDR3 bases are TGTGCCTGGAGCCTGGCGGGGTTCTACGAGCAGTACTTC. This sequence encodes CAWSLAGFYEQYF.